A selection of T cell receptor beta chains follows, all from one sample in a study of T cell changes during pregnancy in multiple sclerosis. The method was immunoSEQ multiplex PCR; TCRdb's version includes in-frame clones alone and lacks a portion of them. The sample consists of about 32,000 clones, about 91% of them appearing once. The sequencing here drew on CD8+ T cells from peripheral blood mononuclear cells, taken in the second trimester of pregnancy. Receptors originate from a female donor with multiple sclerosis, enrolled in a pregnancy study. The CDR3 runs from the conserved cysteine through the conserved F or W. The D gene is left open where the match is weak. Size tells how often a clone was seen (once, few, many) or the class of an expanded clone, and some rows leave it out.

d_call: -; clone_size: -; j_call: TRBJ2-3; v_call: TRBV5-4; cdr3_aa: CASSETSSDTQYF; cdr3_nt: TGTGCCAGCAGCGAAACTAGTTCAGATACGCAGTATTTT
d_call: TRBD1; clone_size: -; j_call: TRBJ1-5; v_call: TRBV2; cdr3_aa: CASSDRGPPPQPQHF; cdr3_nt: TGTGCCAGCAGTGACAGGGGGCCTCCCCCTCAGCCCCAGCATTTT
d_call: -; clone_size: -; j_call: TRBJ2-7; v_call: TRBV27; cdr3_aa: CASSLSRYNEQYF; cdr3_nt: TGTGCCAGCAGTTTATCCAGGTATAACGAGCAGTACTTC
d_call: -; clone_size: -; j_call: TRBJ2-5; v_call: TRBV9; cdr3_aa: CASSVGASASGETQYF; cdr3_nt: TGTGCCAGCAGCGTAGGCGCTAGCGCAAGCGGGGAGACCCAGTACTTC
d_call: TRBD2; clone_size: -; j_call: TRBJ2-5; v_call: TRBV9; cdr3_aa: CASSPRTSGPQETQYF; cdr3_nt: TGTGCCAGCAGCCCTCGGACTAGCGGGCCCCAAGAGACCCAGTACTTC
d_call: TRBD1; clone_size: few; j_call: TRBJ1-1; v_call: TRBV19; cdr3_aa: CASSPGQLNTEAFF; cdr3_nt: TGTGCCAGTAGTCCGGGACAGCTGAACACTGAAGCTTTCTTT
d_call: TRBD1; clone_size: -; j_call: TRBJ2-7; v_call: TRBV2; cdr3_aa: CASSDPTGSTYEQYF; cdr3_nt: TGTGCCAGCAGTGATCCGACAGGGTCCACCTACGAGCAGTACTTC
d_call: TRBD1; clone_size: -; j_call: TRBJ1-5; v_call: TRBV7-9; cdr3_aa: CASRQGAQPQHF; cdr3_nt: TGTGCCAGCAGGCAGGGGGCTCAGCCCCAGCATTTT
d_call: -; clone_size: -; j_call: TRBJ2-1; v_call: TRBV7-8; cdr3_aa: CALGGESYNEQFF; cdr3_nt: TGTGCTTTAGGGGGGGAGTCCTACAATGAGCAGTTCTTC
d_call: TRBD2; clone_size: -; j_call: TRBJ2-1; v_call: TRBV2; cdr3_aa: CASSEELAGREQFF; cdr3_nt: TGTGCCAGCAGTGAAGAACTAGCGGGACGCGAGCAGTTCTTC
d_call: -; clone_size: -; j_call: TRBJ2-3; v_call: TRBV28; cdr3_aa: CASSFLGGSTDTQYF; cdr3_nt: TGTGCCAGCAGTTTTTTGGGGGGAAGCACAGATACGCAGTATTTT
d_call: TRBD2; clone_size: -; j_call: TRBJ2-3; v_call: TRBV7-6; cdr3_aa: CASSHIAGGGTDTQYF; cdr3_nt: TGTGCCAGCAGCCATATAGCGGGAGGTGGAACAGATACGCAGTATTTT
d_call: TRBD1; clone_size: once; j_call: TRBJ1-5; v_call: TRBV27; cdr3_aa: CASKGQINQPQHF; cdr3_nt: TGTGCCAGTAAGGGACAGATTAATCAGCCCCAGCATTTT
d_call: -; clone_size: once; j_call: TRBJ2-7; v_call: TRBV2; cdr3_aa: CASSRDIEQYF; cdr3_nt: TGTGCCAGCAGTCGGGACATCGAGCAGTACTTC
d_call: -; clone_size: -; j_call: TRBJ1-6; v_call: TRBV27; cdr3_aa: CASSLGGHNSPLHF; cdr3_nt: TGTGCCAGCAGTTTGGGGGGGCATAATTCACCCCTCCACTTT
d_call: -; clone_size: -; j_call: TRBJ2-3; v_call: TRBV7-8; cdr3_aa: CASSLDGGHRDTQYF; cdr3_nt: TGTGCCAGCAGCTTAGATGGCGGACACCGAGATACGCAGTATTTT
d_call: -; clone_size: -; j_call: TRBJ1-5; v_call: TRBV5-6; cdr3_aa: CASSAGAGRINQPQHF; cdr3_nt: TGTGCCAGCAGCGCGGGGGCCGGACGGATCAATCAGCCCCAGCATTTT
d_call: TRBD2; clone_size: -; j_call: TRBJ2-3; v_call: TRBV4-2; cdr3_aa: CASSQEGAGATDTQYF; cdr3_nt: TGTGCCAGCAGCCAAGAGGGAGCGGGGGCCACAGATACGCAGTATTTT
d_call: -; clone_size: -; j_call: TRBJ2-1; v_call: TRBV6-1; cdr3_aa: CASSELPGFSYNEQFF; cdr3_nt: TGTGCCAGCAGTGAATTGCCGGGGTTCTCCTACAATGAGCAGTTCTTC
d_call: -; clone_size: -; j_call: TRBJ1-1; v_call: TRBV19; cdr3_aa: CASSITLNTEAFF; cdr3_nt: TGTGCCAGTAGTATCACACTGAACACTGAAGCTTTCTTT
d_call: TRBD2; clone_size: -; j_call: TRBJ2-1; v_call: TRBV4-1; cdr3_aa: CASSKTSGGNEQFF; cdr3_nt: TGCGCCAGCAGCAAGACTAGCGGGGGGAATGAGCAGTTCTTC
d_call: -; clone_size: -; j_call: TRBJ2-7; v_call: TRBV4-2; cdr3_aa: CASSQPGLDSYEQYF; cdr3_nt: TGTGCCAGCAGCCAGCCGGGACTGGACTCCTACGAGCAGTACTTC
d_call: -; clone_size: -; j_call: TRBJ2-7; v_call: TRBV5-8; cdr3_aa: CASSFARGQLSYEQYF; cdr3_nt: TGTGCCAGCAGCTTCGCCCGGGGACAACTCTCCTACGAGCAGTACTTC
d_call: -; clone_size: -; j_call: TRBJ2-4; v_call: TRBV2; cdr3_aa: CASSAGEAKNIQYF; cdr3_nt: TGTGCCAGCAGTGCGGGGGAGGCCAAAAACATTCAGTACTTC
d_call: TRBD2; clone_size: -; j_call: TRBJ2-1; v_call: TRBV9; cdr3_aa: CASSTAGGPVNEQFF; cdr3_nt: TGTGCCAGCAGTACAGCGGGAGGGCCGGTAAATGAGCAGTTCTTC
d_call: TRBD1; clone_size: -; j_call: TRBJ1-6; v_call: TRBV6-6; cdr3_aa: CATEGTGNSPLHF; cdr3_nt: TGTGCCACCGAAGGGACAGGAAATTCACCCCTCCACTTT
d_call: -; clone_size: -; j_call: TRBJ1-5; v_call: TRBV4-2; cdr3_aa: CASSHDQRRGSGNQPQHF; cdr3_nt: TGTGCCAGCAGCCACGACCAAAGACGGGGATCAGGCAATCAGCCCCAGCATTTT
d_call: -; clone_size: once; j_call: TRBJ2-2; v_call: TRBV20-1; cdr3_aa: CSANNGELFF; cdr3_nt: TGCAGTGCTAATAACGGGGAGCTGTTTTTT
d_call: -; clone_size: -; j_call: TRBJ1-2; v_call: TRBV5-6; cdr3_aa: CASRRPNYGYTF; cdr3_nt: TGTGCCAGCAGGCGGCCTAACTATGGCTACACCTTC
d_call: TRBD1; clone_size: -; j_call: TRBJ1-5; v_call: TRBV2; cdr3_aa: CASRGTGGKNNQPQHF; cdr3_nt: TGTGCCAGCAGGGGAACAGGGGGCAAGAACAATCAGCCCCAGCATTTT
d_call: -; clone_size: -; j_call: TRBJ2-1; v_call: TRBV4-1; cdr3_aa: CASSQGAEQFF; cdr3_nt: TGCGCCAGCAGCCAAGGAGCTGAGCAGTTCTTC
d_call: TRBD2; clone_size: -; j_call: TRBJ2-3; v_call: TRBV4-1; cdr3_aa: CASSLSPGGHTDTQYF; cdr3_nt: TGCGCCAGCAGCCTCTCGCCGGGGGGGCACACAGATACGCAGTATTTT
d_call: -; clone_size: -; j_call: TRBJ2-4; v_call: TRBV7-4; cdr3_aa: CASSLNWGSEIAKNIQYF; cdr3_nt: TGTGCCAGCAGCTTAAATTGGGGCTCCGAGATAGCCAAAAACATTCAGTACTTC